This entry describes one T cell receptor (beta chain). Its binding antigen is unknown. The sample holds no much larger clone one base away, and base qualities are not on file. The entry originates in a study of blood T cell repertoires in COVID-19 (dated by TCRdb to 2020 to 2022). Study-level background: Samples covering the acute and convalescent phases of COVID-19 were provided by collaborators in the United States, Italy and Spain. Where HLA class I and class II types were available, the types were taken from metadata supplied by the sample provider, not from assay-based typing. The repertoires were released in a freely available public database intended as a resource for research on the immune response to SARS-CoV-2. Subjects who had been exposed to COVID-19, were actively infected with it, or had recovered from it provided the deeply sampled blood TCRbeta repertoires that made up the dataset. A de-identified subject ID, COVID-19 status, age in years and sex were almost always included in the sample metadata. The material from the prospective study consisted of cDNA or gDNA derived from T cells, B-cell-depleted T cells, or PBMCs. The samples were drawn from the first 160 participants of the ongoing ImmuneRACE study and from 1,254 subjects provided by 6 global collaborators. Here is what the overall study found, with its caveats: Clinical and demographic metadata were provided uncurated, with the amount varying by source and participant.

The collaborating institutions used their own protocols to collect whole blood in K2EDTA tubes. For TCRbeta analysis, collaborators shipped samples as frozen whole blood, isolated PBMCs, or DNA extracted from either of those sample types. The CDR3 runs 12 residues from the cysteine to the phenylalanine. Just the 36-base CDR3 DNA is kept, in frame starting at base 1. V drops 2 bases and J drops 12 bases, leaving 11 bases in between. From the germline V gene, CDR1 is KGHSH and CDR2 is LQKENI. TCRbeta CDR3 regions were amplified from genomic DNA by means of the immunoSEQ Assay, a bias-controlled multiplex PCR. Under the source paper's analysis protocol: Within the assay, amplification of reference gene primers was used to estimate how many nucleated cells each sample contained. To quantify the absolute abundance of each unique TCRbeta CDR3 rearrangement, sequence reads were collapsed and filtered. For each sample, productive Simpson clonality was calculated as the square root of Simpson's diversity index across productive rearrangements. The table was pulled from immuneACCESS by TCRdb, which kept in-frame rearrangements only. Such tables lose some clones; where checked, under half of the loss comes from unresolved V genes, and the rest has no known cause. Clonal size and the V and J genes are those of that table, whereas D and trimming came from the DNA. The sample table holds under 450,000 clones, of which 81% were seen once. The ten biggest clones cover roughly 1.1% of the sample.

The TCR was taken from a human donor with acute or convalescent COVID-19. The donor label of this sample is uncertain. The rearrangement joined TRBV18 to TRBJ2-1; perhaps TRBD2 is the D gene, with 5 bases matching. Source material: peripheral blood. This receptor has the CDR3 CASSPDIGGQFF. The sequenced DNA: TGTGCCAGCTCACCAGACATAGGAGGGCAGTTCTTC. Where the CDR3 stops, the reference TRBV18 and TRBJ2-1 genes take over; the full variable domain is NAGVMQNPRHLVRRRGQEARLRCSPMKGHSHVYWYRQLPEEGLKFMVYLQKENIIDESGMPKERFSAEFPKEGPSILRIQQVVRGDSAAYFCASSPDIGGQFFGPGTRLTVL.